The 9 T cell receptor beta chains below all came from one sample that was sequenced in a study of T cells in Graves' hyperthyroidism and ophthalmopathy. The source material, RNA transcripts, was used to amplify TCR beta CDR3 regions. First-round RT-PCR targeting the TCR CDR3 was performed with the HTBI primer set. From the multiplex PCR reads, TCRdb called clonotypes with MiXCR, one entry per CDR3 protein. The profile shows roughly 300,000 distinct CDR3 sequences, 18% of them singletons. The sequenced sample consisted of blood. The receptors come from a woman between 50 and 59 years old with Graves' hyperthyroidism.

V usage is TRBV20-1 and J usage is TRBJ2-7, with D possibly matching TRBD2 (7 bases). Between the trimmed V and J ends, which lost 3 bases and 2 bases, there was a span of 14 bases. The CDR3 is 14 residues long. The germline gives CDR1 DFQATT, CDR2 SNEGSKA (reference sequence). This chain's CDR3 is CSASPAGAPYEQYV. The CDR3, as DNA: TGCAGTGCTAGTCCGGCGGGGGCCCCCTACGAGCAGTACGTC.

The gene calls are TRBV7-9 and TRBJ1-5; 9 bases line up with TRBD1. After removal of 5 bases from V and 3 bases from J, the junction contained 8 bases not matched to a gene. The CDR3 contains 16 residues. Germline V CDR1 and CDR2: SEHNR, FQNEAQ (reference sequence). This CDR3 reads CASSLGQGHSNQPQHF. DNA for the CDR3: TGTGCCAGCAGCCTAGGACAGGGGCATTCCAATCAGCCCCAGCATTTT.

As DNA, the CDR3 is TGTGCCAGCAGCGCAACACCAGTCTTGTCAGATACGCAGTATTTT. Translated: CASSATPVLSDTQYF. This chain links TRBV12-3 or TRBV12-4 with TRBJ2-3; no reliable D call. The V end was cut by 6 bases, the J end by 4 bases, with 17 bases between. This CDR3 contains 15 residues.

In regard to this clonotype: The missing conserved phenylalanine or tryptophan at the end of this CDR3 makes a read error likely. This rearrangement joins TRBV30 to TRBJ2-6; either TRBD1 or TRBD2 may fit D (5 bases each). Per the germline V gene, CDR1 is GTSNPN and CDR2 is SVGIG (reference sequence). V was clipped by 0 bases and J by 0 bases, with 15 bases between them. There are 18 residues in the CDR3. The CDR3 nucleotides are TGTGCCTGGAGTGTACTTGGGACCTGGGGCTCTGGGGCCAACGTCCTGACTCTC. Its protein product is CAWSVLGTWGSGANVLTL.

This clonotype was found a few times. The CDR3 protein is CASSQGWGGNQPQHF. The CDR3 DNA follows: TGTGCCAGCAGCCAAGGGTGGGGGGGCAATCAGCCCCAGCATTTT. The V gene is TRBV3-1, the J gene TRBJ1-5; D possibly corresponds to TRBD1 (5 bases). Trimming took 1 base from V and 2 from J, leaving 9 bases between them. This CDR3 has 15 residues. Germline V gives CDR1 LGHDT, CDR2 YNNKEL (reference sequence).

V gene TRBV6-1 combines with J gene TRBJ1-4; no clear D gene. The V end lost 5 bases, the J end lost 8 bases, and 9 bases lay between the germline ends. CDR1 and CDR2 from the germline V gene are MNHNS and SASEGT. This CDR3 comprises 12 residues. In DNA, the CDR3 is TGTGCCAGCAGTACTGGTCGCGAAAAACTGTTTTTT. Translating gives CASSTGREKLFF.

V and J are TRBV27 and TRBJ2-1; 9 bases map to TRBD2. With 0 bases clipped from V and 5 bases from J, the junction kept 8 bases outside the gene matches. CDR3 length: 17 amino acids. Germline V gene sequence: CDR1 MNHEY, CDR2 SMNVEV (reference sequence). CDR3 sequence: CASSLSYSAGGNNEQFF. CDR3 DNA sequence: TGTGCCAGCAGTTTATCCTACTCGGCGGGGGGGAACAATGAGCAGTTCTTC.

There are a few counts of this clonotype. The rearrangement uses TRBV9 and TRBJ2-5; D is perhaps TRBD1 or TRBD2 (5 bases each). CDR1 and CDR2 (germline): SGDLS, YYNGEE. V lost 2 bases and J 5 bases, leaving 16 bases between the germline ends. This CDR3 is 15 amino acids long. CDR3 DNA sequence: TGTGCCAGCAGCGTTCGAGGGGCCTCACGGGAGACCCAGTACTTC. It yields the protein CASSVRGASRETQYF.

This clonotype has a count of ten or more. The CDR3 spells CASSLGQWGQPQHF. CDR3 in DNA: TGTGCCAGCAGTTTAGGGCAGTGGGGGCAGCCCCAGCATTTT. The chain joins TRBV27 to TRBJ1-5, with D possibly TRBD1 on 5 matching bases. V lost 2 bases and J 7 bases, leaving 12 bases between the germline ends. This CDR3 region has 14 residues. Germline CDR1 MNHEY, CDR2 SMNVEV (reference sequence).